The 28 T cell receptor beta chains listed next were all sequenced from one sample in a study of blood T cell repertoires in COVID-19. TCRdb's table, derived via immunoSEQ multiplex PCR, lists solely in-frame clones and lacks some. In the table there are approximately 130,000 clones, around 77% of which are singletons. The sequencing input was peripheral blood. These receptors originate from a human donor in a cohort sampled during active COVID-19.

V and J are TRBV29-1 and TRBJ2-5; perhaps TRBD2 as D (7 bases). With 5 bases removed from V and 5 bases from J, the gap between germline ends came to 21 bases. This CDR3 comprises 15 residues. CDR1 is SQVTM, CDR2 ANQGSEA, per germline. The CDR3 loop is CSVIAWAGAQETQYF. The CDR3 DNA follows: TGCAGCGTTATCGCCTGGGCGGGGGCCCAGGAGACCCAGTACTTC.

CDR3 sequence reads: CASSWSGGELFF. CDR3 coding DNA: TGTGCCAGCAGCTGGAGTGGAGGGGAGCTGTTTTTT. This chain connects TRBV12-3 or TRBV12-4 to TRBJ2-2, with D unclear. This CDR3 is 12 amino acids long. V was trimmed by 6 bases and J by 8 bases, leaving 10 bases between them.

The chain is built from TRBV5-5 and TRBJ1-1, with a possible D match to TRBD1 (6 bases). This CDR3 is built from 14 residues. V lost 3 bases and J lost 4, with 13 bases in between. Germline CDR1 and CDR2: SGHKS and YYEKEE (reference sequence). The CDR3 sequence is CASSSAGVATEAFF. The DNA of the CDR3 is TGTGCCAGCAGCTCGGCAGGGGTGGCCACTGAAGCTTTCTTT.

The chain is built from TRBV4-2 and TRBJ2-7, with TRBD2 identical over 7 bases. This CDR3 has 15 residues. Germline V gene sequence: CDR1 LGHNA, CDR2 YNFKEQ. Trimming took 0 bases from V and 2 from J; bases not matched to a gene: 4. CDR3 nucleotides: TGTGCCAGCAGCCAAGATGCGAGCGGGGCCTACGAGCAGTACTTC. This codes for CASSQDASGAYEQYF.

V gene TRBV28 combines with J gene TRBJ1-5; D is unresolved. The germline gives CDR1 MDHEN, CDR2 SYDVKM. This CDR3 spans 15 amino acids. Trimming removed 2 bases at V and 2 bases at J, with 10 bases between. CDR3 DNA: TGTGCCAGCAGTTTACAGCTTGAGGGCAATCAGCCCCAGCATTTT. This codes for CASSLQLEGNQPQHF.

The chain joins TRBV5-1 to TRBJ1-5; 9 bases line up with TRBD1. The ends lost 4 bases at V and 3 bases at J; junction bases unmatched: 5. CDR1 is SGHRS and CDR2 is YFSETQ in the germline V gene. This CDR3 has 15 residues. The CDR3 protein is CASSATGGVNQPQHF. CDR3 coding DNA: TGCGCCAGCAGCGCTACAGGGGGCGTCAATCAGCCCCAGCATTTT.

The V call is TRBV2, the J call TRBJ2-2; 9 bases map to TRBD2. J lost 5 bases, V lost 6 bases, and 7 bases had no gene match. This CDR3 contains 15 residues. Germline V lookup: CDR1 SNHLY, CDR2 FYNNEI. The CDR3 loop reads CASRRTSERTGELFF. CDR3 DNA sequence: TGTGCCAGCAGACGGACTAGCGAGAGGACCGGGGAGCTGTTTTTT. Drawing the rest from reference TRBV2 and TRBJ2-2, the complete variable domain is EPEVTQTPSHQVTQMGQEVILRCVPISNHLYFYWYRQILGQKVEFLVSFYNNEISEKSEIFDDQFSVERPDGSNFTLKIRSTKLEDSAMYFCASRRTSERTGELFFGEGSRLTVL.

This clone was seen at least ten times. The chain recombines TRBV28 with TRBJ1-5, with D perhaps matching TRBD1 (6 bases). The ends were cut back, 3 bases at V and 5 bases at J, with 11 bases in the middle. The germline gives CDR1 MDHEN, CDR2 SYDVKM. The CDR3 is 14 residues long. The CDR3 is CASSFEGDHQPQHF. CDR3 in DNA: TGTGCCAGCAGTTTCGAGGGGGACCATCAGCCCCAGCATTTT.

The chain recombines TRBV4-1 with TRBJ2-4; D is perhaps TRBD1 (6 bases). Germline CDR1 and CDR2: MGHRA and YSYEKL. The CDR3 is 15 amino acids. V dropped 0 bases and J dropped 4 bases, with 10 bases sitting between them. In nucleotides, the CDR3 is TGCGCCAGCAGCCAAGATCGGACAGCTAAAAACATTCAGTACTTC. Its protein product is CASSQDRTAKNIQYF.

This clone came up a few times. V is TRBV27 and J is TRBJ1-5; possibly TRBD1 for D (5 bases). In germline, CDR1 is MNHEY, CDR2 SMNVEV (reference sequence). V was clipped by 0 bases and J by 1 base, with 13 bases between them. This CDR3 spans 17 amino acids. The CDR3 loop reads CASSLSSGQGSNQPQHF. In nucleotides, the CDR3 is TGTGCCAGCAGTTTATCGAGTGGTCAGGGAAGCAATCAGCCCCAGCATTTT.

The rearrangement links TRBV10-3 to TRBJ1-1; a weak D match, TRBD1 (5 bases). Looked up from germline, CDR1 is ENHRY and CDR2 is SYGVKD. The CDR3 totals 13 residues. The ends were cut back, 4 bases at V and 4 bases at J, with 10 bases in the middle. This chain's CDR3 is CAISGGLGTEAFF. Written as DNA, the CDR3 is TGTGCCATCAGTGGGGGACTGGGCACTGAAGCTTTCTTT.

The CDR3 DNA follows: TGTGCCAGCAGCCGCACGACAGGTTTCTCTGGAAACACCATATATTTT. Encoded protein: CASSRTTGFSGNTIYF. The gene calls are TRBV7-8 and TRBJ1-3; maybe TRBD1 (6 bases). CDR3 length equals 16 residues. From germline, CDR1 is SGHVS and CDR2 FQNEAQ. V dropped 5 bases and J dropped 0 bases, with 14 bases sitting between them.

The chain combines TRBV20-1 with TRBJ1-2; no reliable D call. V lost 3 bases and J 0 bases, leaving 11 bases between the germline ends. CDR3 length: 14 amino acids. Germline V lookup: CDR1 DFQATT, CDR2 SNEGSKA (reference sequence). The CDR3 DNA follows: TGCAGTGCTAGTAGCCCCAAAGCTAACTATGGCTACACCTTC. As protein: CSASSPKANYGYTF.

This clone was observed once. This chain uses TRBV19 with TRBJ2-3, with TRBD2 identical over 8 bases. V trimming: 3 bases; J trimming: 3 bases; junction bases outside the gene matches: 8. The CDR3 runs 16 residues. The germline gives CDR1 LNHDA, CDR2 SQIVND (reference sequence). The CDR3 region has the DNA TGTGCCAGTAGTATGTCGGGGGGGATAAGGACAGATACGCAGTATTTT. This gives the protein CASSMSGGIRTDTQYF.

The V call is TRBV5-5, the J call TRBJ2-2, with 11 bases aligning to TRBD2. CDR3 length equals 15 residues. The V gene end was trimmed by 4 bases and the J gene end by 4 bases; junction bases not matched to a gene: 3. Germline V gene sequence: CDR1 SGHKS, CDR2 YYEKEE (reference sequence). CDR3 in DNA: TGTGCCAGCAGCCCCACTAGCGGGGGCACCGGGGAGCTGTTTTTT. Its translation: CASSPTSGGTGELFF.

The J gene is TRBJ1-5, the V gene TRBV3-1 (or the pseudogene TRBV3-2); 7 nucleotides line up with TRBD1. J was trimmed by 1 base and V by 3 bases; bases with no gene match: 9. CDR1 and CDR2 (germline): LGHDT, YNNKEL (reference sequence). This CDR3 region has 17 residues. For the CDR3, the DNA is TGTGCCAGCAGCCACCCTGACAGGGATCAGAGCAATCAGCCCCAGCATTTT. This encodes CASSHPDRDQSNQPQHF.

V and J are TRBV2 and TRBJ2-5, with TRBD2 matching 10 bases. Germline CDR1 reads SNHLY; CDR2 reads FYNNEI. V trimming: 11 bases; J trimming: 4 bases; junction bases outside the gene matches: 7. This CDR3 region has 13 residues. In DNA, the CDR3 is TGTGCCGGAGGGGCTAGCGGGGGAGAGACCCAGTACTTC. Protein sequence: CAGGASGGETQYF.

CDR3 residues: CASSVQGRDYGYTF. In DNA form, the CDR3 reads TGTGCCAGCTCCGTACAGGGAAGAGACTATGGCTACACCTTC. The chain has TRBV18 and TRBJ1-2; tentative D call: TRBD1 (6 bases). Looked up from germline, CDR1 is KGHSH and CDR2 is LQKENI. V lost 6 bases and J lost 3, with 14 bases in between. This CDR3 is built from 14 residues.

V gene TRBV18 combines with J gene TRBJ1-2; D is possibly TRBD1 (5 bases). Germline loops: CDR1 KGHSH, CDR2 LQKENI. CDR3 size: 13 residues. The V and J ends lost 2 bases and 3 bases respectively, with 7 bases between them. Here the CDR3 reads CASSPETDYGYTF. The DNA of the CDR3 is TGTGCCAGCTCACCAGAGACAGACTATGGCTACACCTTC.

The chain carries TRBV6-2 or TRBV6-3 and TRBJ2-7; a weak D match, TRBD1 (6 bases). Germline V lookup: CDR1 MNHEY, CDR2 SVGEGT. The ends were cut back, 6 bases at V and 6 bases at J, with 18 bases in the middle. The CDR3 is 14 residues long. The CDR3 spells CASSTGTLWVEQYF. CDR3 nucleotide sequence: TGTGCCAGCAGCACCGGGACATTGTGGGTCGAGCAGTACTTC.

The V gene is TRBV6-2 or TRBV6-3, the J gene TRBJ2-7, with TRBD1 as a possible D gene (6 bases). The CDR3 has 16 amino acids. Germline CDR1 is MNHEY and CDR2 is SVGEGT. V was clipped by 2 bases and J by 2 bases, with 16 bases between them. CDR3 amino acids: CASSYPTGQLTYEQYF. The CDR3 DNA sequence: TGTGCCAGCAGTTACCCAACTGGACAGCTCACCTACGAGCAGTACTTC.

This chain connects TRBV6-5 to TRBJ2-1; 8 bases are shared with TRBD2. The CDR3 consists of 14 residues. Germline CDR1 reads MNHEY; CDR2 reads SVGAGI. J lost 5 bases, V lost 8 bases, and 8 bases had no gene match. For the CDR3, the DNA is TGTGCCAGCGCAGGGACTAGGTGGAACAATGAGCAGTTCTTC. Amino acid sequence: CASAGTRWNNEQFF.

There are a few counts of this clone. The chain is built from TRBV21-1 and TRBJ2-7; TRBD1 was called by the table and not checked on the DNA. TRBV21-1 is noted as a pseudogene. The CDR3 totals 17 residues. CDR3 region: CASSKGTGGAGSYEQYF. CDR3 DNA: TGTGCCAGCAGCAAAGGGACAGGGGGCGCGGGCTCCTACGAGCAGTACTTC.

This sequence joins TRBV9 and TRBJ1-5; a possible D gene is TRBD1 (6 bases). This CDR3 region has 14 residues. V lost 0 bases and J 6 bases, leaving 10 bases between the germline ends. CDR1 and CDR2 from the germline V gene are SGDLS and YYNGEE. The CDR3 DNA follows: TGTGCCAGCAGCGTAGAGGGGGGGCCTCAGCCCCAGCATTTT. Translated: CASSVEGGPQPQHF.

The count of this clone is one. This rearrangement joins TRBV5-1 to TRBJ2-7; TRBD1 matches 7 bases. Germline values: CDR1 SGHRS, CDR2 YFSETQ. The CDR3 loop spans 17 amino acids. With V trimmed by 1 base and J by 0 bases, 10 bases remained unmatched. CDR3 protein: CASSLSGGQGSSYEQYF. CDR3 nucleotide sequence: TGCGCCAGCAGCTTGTCAGGGGGTCAAGGAAGCTCCTACGAGCAGTACTTC.

This clone was seen only once. V is TRBV10-3 and J is TRBJ2-2; 8 bases are a match to TRBD2. Germline V gene sequence: CDR1 ENHRY, CDR2 SYGVKD. The CDR3 runs 16 residues. Unmatched junction bases numbered 4, after V lost 3 bases and J lost 1 base. The chain's CDR3 is CAISDSSGGNTGELFF. DNA of the CDR3: TGTGCCATCAGTGACTCCAGCGGGGGGAACACCGGGGAGCTGTTTTTT.

CDR3 residues: CASSILRGSGYTF. For the CDR3, the DNA is TGTGCCAGTAGTATTCTCCGAGGGAGTGGCTACACCTTC. The chain carries TRBV19 and TRBJ1-2, with D uncertain. Germline lookup yields CDR1 LNHDA and CDR2 SQIVND (reference sequence). The CDR3 contains 13 residues. Trimming left V 3 bases short and J 7 bases short, with 12 bases between.

This chain connects TRBV27 to TRBJ2-7, with D perhaps TRBD1 (5 bases). Germline V CDR1 and CDR2: MNHEY, SMNVEV (reference sequence). The CDR3 sequence is 18 residues long. V was trimmed by 3 bases and J by 0 bases, leaving 21 bases between them. The chain's CDR3 is CASSLVPRQSQNSYEQYF. CDR3 DNA: TGTGCCAGCAGTTTGGTACCCCGACAGTCCCAGAACTCCTACGAGCAGTACTTC.